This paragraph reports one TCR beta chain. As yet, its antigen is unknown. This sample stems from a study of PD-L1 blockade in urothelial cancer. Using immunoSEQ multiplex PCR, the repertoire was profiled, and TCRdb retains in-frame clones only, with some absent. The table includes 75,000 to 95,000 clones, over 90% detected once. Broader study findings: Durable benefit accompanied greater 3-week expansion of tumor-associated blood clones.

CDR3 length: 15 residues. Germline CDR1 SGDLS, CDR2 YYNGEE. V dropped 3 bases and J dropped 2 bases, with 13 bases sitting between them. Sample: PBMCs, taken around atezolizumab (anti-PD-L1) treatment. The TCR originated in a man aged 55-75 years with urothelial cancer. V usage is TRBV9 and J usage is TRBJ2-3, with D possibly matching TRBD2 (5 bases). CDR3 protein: CASSATSDSTDTQYF. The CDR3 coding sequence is TGTGCCAGCAGCGCCACTAGTGACTCCACAGATACGCAGTATTTT.